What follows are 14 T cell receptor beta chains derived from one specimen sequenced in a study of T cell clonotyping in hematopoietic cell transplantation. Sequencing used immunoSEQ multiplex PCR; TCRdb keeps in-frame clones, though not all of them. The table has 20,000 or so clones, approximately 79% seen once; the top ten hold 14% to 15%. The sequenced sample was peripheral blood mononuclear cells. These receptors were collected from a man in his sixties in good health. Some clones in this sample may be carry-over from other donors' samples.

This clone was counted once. The CDR3 protein is CATNKGDRGGEKLFF. CDR3 DNA sequence: TGTGCCACCAATAAGGGAGACAGGGGAGGTGAAAAACTGTTTTTT. V usage is TRBV2 and J usage is TRBJ1-4; 8 bases match TRBD1. V dropped 10 bases and J dropped 7; count of bases not matched to a gene: 14. Germline CDR1 and CDR2: SNHLY and FYNNEI. The CDR3 spans 15 residues.

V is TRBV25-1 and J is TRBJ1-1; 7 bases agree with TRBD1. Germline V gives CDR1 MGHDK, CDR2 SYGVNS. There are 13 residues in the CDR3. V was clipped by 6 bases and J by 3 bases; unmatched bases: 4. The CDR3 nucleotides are TGTGCCAGCAGGACAGGGCGGGACACTGAAGCTTTCTTT. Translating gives CASRTGRDTEAFF. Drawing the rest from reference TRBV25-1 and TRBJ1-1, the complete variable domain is EADIYQTPRYLVIGTGKKITLECSQTMGHDKMYWYQQDPGMELHLIHYSYGVNSTEKGDLSSESTVSRIRTEHFPLTLESARPSHTSQYLCASRTGRDTEAFFGQGTRLTVV.

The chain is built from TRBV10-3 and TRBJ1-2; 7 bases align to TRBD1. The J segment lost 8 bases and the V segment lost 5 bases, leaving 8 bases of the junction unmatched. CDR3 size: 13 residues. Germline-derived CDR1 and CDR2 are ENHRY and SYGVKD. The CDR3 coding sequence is TGTGCCATCAGTCCGGGACAGCCCGCCGGCTACACCTTC. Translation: CAISPGQPAGYTF.

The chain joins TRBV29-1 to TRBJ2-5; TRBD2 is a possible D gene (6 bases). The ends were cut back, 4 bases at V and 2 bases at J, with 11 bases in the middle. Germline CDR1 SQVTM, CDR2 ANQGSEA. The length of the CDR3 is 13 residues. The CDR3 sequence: CSVALAVQETQYF. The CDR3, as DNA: TGCAGCGTTGCACTAGCAGTACAAGAGACCCAGTACTTC.

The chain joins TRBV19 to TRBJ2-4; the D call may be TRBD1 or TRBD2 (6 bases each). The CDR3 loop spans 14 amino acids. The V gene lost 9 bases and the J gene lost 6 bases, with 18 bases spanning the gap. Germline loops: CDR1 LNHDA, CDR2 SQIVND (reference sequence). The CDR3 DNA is TGTGCCAGCAGCCGGGACACCGGGGGAAACATTCAGTACTTC. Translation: CASSRDTGGNIQYF.

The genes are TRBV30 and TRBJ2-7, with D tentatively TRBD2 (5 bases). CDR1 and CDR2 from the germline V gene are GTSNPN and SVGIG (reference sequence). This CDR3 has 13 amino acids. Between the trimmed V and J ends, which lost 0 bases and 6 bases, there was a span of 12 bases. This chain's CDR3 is CAWSVASRGEQYF. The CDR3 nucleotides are TGTGCCTGGAGTGTGGCCAGCCGGGGCGAGCAGTACTTC.

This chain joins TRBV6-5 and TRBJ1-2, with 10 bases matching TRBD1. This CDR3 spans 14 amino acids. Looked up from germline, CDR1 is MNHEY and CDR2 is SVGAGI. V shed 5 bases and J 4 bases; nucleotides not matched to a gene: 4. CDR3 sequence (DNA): TGTGCCAGCAGTGACAGGGGGCGAAGCTATGGCTACACCTTC. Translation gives CASSDRGRSYGYTF.

The CDR3 region is CSALGVEAFF. DNA of the CDR3: TGCAGTGCTTTGGGGGTTGAAGCTTTCTTT. The chain joins TRBV20-1 to TRBJ1-1; tentatively, D is TRBD1 (5 bases). The V end was cut by 5 bases, the J end by 7 bases, with 8 bases between. This CDR3 comprises 10 residues. Germline V gene data show CDR1 as DFQATT and CDR2 as SNEGSKA (reference sequence).

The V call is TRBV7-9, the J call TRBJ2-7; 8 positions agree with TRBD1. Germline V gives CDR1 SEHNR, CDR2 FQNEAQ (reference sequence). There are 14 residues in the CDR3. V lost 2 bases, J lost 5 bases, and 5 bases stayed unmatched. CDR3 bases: TGTGCCAGCAGCTTACTGGCAGGGGGCCACGAGCAGTACTTC. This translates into CASSLLAGGHEQYF.

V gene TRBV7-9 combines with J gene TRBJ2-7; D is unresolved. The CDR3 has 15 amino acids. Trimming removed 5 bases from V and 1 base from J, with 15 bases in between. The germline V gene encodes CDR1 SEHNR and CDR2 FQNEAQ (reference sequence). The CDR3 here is CASSRVQVNSYEQYF. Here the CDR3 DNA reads TGTGCCAGCAGCCGCGTCCAGGTCAATTCCTACGAGCAGTACTTC.

This CDR3 is CASSLSGVRDGYTF. DNA of the CDR3: TGTGCCAGCAGCTTATCGGGTGTCAGGGATGGCTACACCTTC. J is TRBJ1-2 and V is TRBV7-8; tentative D call: TRBD1 (5 bases). Germline values: CDR1 SGHVS, CDR2 FQNEAQ. This CDR3 spans 14 amino acids. Between the trimmed V and J ends, which lost 2 bases and 6 bases, there was a span of 13 bases.

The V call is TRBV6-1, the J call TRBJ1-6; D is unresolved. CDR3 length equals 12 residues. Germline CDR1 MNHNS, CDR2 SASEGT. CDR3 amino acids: CGGSSYNSPLHF. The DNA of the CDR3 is TGTGGTGGGAGCTCCTATAATTCACCCCTCCACTTT.

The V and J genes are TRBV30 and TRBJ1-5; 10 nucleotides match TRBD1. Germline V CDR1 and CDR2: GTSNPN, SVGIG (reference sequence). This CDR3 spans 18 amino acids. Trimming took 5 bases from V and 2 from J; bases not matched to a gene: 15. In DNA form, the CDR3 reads TGTGCCTGGGAGCCCGAGACAGGGGGCCCGAGAGGCAATCAGCCCCAGCATTTT. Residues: CAWEPETGGPRGNQPQHF.

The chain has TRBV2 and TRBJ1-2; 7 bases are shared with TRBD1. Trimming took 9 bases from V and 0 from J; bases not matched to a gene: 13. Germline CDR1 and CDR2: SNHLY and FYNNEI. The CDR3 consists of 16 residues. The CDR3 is CARGRQGLSPNYGYTF. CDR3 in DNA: TGTGCCAGGGGGCGACAGGGCCTCTCGCCTAACTATGGCTACACCTTC.